The next 31 T cell receptor beta chains were all read from a single sample in a study of T-cell memory formation after mild COVID-19. MiXCR was run by TCRdb on the 5' RACE reads, yielding one entry per CDR3 protein. The sample has around 200,000 distinct CDR3 sequences, around 25% seen once. The sample was PBMCs or a T cell subset sorted from them (not recorded which). These receptors all come from an adult woman who had mild COVID-19 (a few samples of this study predate the infection). Cell type and time point are not known.

This clonotype was counted at least ten times. J is TRBJ2-2 and V is TRBV5-1; D is ambiguous. Per germline, CDR1 SGHRS and CDR2 YFSETQ. The CDR3 has 11 amino acids. The ends were cut back, 2 bases at V and 6 bases at J, with 2 bases in the middle. The CDR3 loop reads CASSFSGELFF. The CDR3 DNA sequence: TGCGCCAGCAGCTTCTCCGGGGAGCTGTTTTTT.

The table lists this clonotype with a few counts. V and J are TRBV12-3 or TRBV12-4 and TRBJ2-7; D possibly uses TRBD1 or TRBD2 (5 bases each). V was shortened by 6 bases and J by 1 base, with 13 bases between the two germline ends. The CDR3 spans 14 residues. The CDR3 reads CASSPARGSYEQYF. The CDR3 DNA reads as TGTGCCAGCAGCCCGGCGAGGGGATCCTACGAGCAGTACTTC.

This clonotype was counted a few times. J is TRBJ2-7 and V is TRBV4-3; D perhaps matches TRBD1 (6 bases). V was clipped by 1 base and J by 2 bases, with 18 bases between them. CDR3 length: 17 residues. Germline V gene lookup returns CDR1 LGHNA and CDR2 YSLEER. The CDR3 region has the DNA TGCGCCAGCAGCCAAGCCGGGACACAAGTTAACCCCTACGAGCAGTACTTC. Its protein product is CASSQAGTQVNPYEQYF.

The chain carries TRBV6-5 and TRBJ2-1; TRBD1 matches 9 bases. J lost 7 bases, V lost 4 bases, and 2 bases had no gene match. The CDR3 has 13 residues. CDR1 is MNHEY and CDR2 is SVGAGI in the germline V gene. This chain's CDR3 is CASSLDRGNEQFF. In nucleotides, the CDR3 is TGTGCCAGCAGTTTGGACAGGGGAAATGAGCAGTTCTTC.

The table lists this clonotype with a few counts. The chain uses TRBV7-3 and TRBJ2-3; no firm D call. Trimming pared 3 bases from V and 3 bases from J, leaving 7 bases between. This CDR3 region has 13 residues. Looked up from germline, CDR1 is SGHTA and CDR2 is FQGTGA. CDR3 amino acids: CASSFEVTDTQYF. CDR3 nucleotide sequence: TGTGCCAGCAGCTTTGAGGTGACAGATACGCAGTATTTT. Together with reference TRBV7-3 and TRBJ2-3, the CDR3 gives the full variable domain: GAGVSQTPSNKVTEKGKYVELRCDPISGHTALYWYRQSLGQGPEFLIYFQGTGAADDSGLPNDRFFAVRPEGSVSTLKIQRTERGDSAVYLCASSFEVTDTQYFGPGTRLTVL.

The table lists this clonotype with a few counts. This sequence joins TRBV9 and TRBJ1-2, with D tentatively TRBD1 (6 bases). The CDR3 extends over 16 amino acids. The V gene lost 4 bases and the J gene lost 6 bases, with 22 bases spanning the gap. Germline CDR1 reads SGDLS; CDR2 reads YYNGEE. The CDR3 DNA follows: TGTGCCAGCAGCCACACCCGGACAGAAAAGAGTAATGGCTACACCTTC. Its protein is CASSHTRTEKSNGYTF. Full variable domain (missing parts from reference TRBV9 and TRBJ1-2): DSGVTQTPKHLITATGQRVTLRCSPRSGDLSVYWYQQSLDQGLQFLIQYYNGEERAKGNILERFSAQQFPDLHSELNLSSLELGDSALYFCASSHTRTEKSNGYTFGSGTRLTVV.

The chain has TRBV20-1 and TRBJ2-4; 10 bases are a match to TRBD1. The CDR3 runs to 15 residues. Trimming took 6 bases from V and 5 from J; bases not matched to a gene: 10. Germline V gene lookup returns CDR1 DFQATT and CDR2 SNEGSKA (reference sequence). As DNA, the CDR3 is TGCAGTGCCCCAAGGGACAGGGGCCTTGAAAACATTCAGTACTTC. Residues: CSAPRDRGLENIQYF.

The genes are TRBV18 and TRBJ1-1; D is unresolved. The germline CDR1 and CDR2 sequences are KGHSH and LQKENI. The CDR3 contains 12 residues. V lost 5 bases to trimming and J lost 0 bases, with 4 bases between them. The CDR3 here is CASSILNTEAFF. CDR3 in DNA: TGTGCCAGCTCAATACTGAACACTGAAGCTTTCTTT.

This clonotype was seen many times. An end of the junction differs from the germline gene, which may be a read error. V is TRBV5-1 and J is TRBJ2-3, with 8 bases aligning to TRBD1. Germline CDR1 reads SGHRS; CDR2 reads YFSETQ. The CDR3 is made up of 14 amino acids. CDR3 nucleotides: TGTGCCAGCTCACCGGGACAGGGCACAGATACGCAGTATTTT. Its translation is CASSPGQGTDTQYF. Complete variable domain (other parts from reference TRBV5-1 and TRBJ2-3): KAGVTQTPRYLIKTRGQQVTLSCSPISGHRSVSWYQQTPGQGLQFLFEYFSETQRNKGNFPGRFSGRQFSNSRSEMNVSTLELGDSALYLCASSPGQGTDTQYFGPGTRLTVL.

The chain links TRBV7-9 to TRBJ2-7; perhaps TRBD1 as D (6 bases). Looked up from germline, CDR1 is SEHNR and CDR2 is FQNEAQ (reference sequence). The CDR3 extends over 14 amino acids. Trimming took off 4 bases at V and 3 bases at J, with 13 bases between the two ends. The CDR3 DNA is TGTGCCAGCAGCTCACAGGGAGACTACTACGAGCAGTACTTC. Amino acids: CASSSQGDYYEQYF.

Only a few counts were recorded for this clonotype. The rearrangement uses TRBV12-3 or TRBV12-4 and TRBJ2-4; no definite D call. V dropped 5 bases and J dropped 7 bases, with 9 bases sitting between them. The CDR3 extends over 12 amino acids. Here the CDR3 DNA reads TGTGCCAGCAGTCCGCAACAGAACATTCAGTACTTC. It translates to CASSPQQNIQYF.

This clonotype was counted at least ten times. This sequence joins TRBV7-2 and TRBJ2-3; 11 bases fit TRBD2. Per germline, CDR1 SGHTA and CDR2 FQGNSA. The CDR3 length is 16 residues. The V segment lost 6 bases and the J segment 5 bases; nucleotides outside the gene matches: 10. This CDR3 reads CASRVPGLAAGDTQYF. As DNA, the CDR3 is TGTGCCAGCAGGGTTCCGGGACTAGCGGCTGGAGATACGCAGTATTTT.

This clonotype has more than one count but fewer than ten. The chain joins TRBV12-3 or TRBV12-4 to TRBJ1-1, with D unclear. The CDR3 runs to 11 residues. With 2 bases removed from V and 11 bases from J, the gap between germline ends came to 9 bases. The CDR3 DNA reads as TGTGCCAGCAGTTTAAACAGACTGGCTTTCTTT. The encoded protein is CASSLNRLAFF.

The gene calls are TRBV29-1 and TRBJ2-7, with D maybe TRBD1 (7 bases). The CDR3 runs to 14 residues. Trimming took off 7 bases at V and 3 bases at J, with 19 bases between the two ends. From germline, CDR1 is SQVTM and CDR2 ANQGSEA. Here the CDR3 DNA reads TGCAGCGCTCAGGGGGGTCAGCGTTTCTACGAGCAGTACTTC. Amino acids: CSAQGGQRFYEQYF.

This sequence joins TRBV25-1 and TRBJ2-2; D is uncertain. Germline V gives CDR1 MGHDK, CDR2 SYGVNS. The CDR3 is 12 residues long. Trimming stripped 4 bases from V and 4 bases from J, with 4 bases between. The CDR3 DNA reads as TGTGCCAGCAGTGGCCTCACCGGGGAGCTGTTTTTT. Amino acids: CASSGLTGELFF.

This clonotype was detected many times. This rearrangement joins TRBV9 to TRBJ2-1; TRBD2 matches at 10 bases. CDR3 length: 15 amino acids. J lost 3 bases, V lost 2 bases, and 2 bases had no gene match. Germline V gene sequence: CDR1 SGDLS, CDR2 YYNGEE. CDR3 region: CASSVGLADYNEQFF. In DNA form, the CDR3 reads TGTGCCAGCAGCGTTGGACTAGCGGACTACAATGAGCAGTTCTTC. Full variable domain (rest looked up from reference TRBV9 and TRBJ2-1): DSGVTQTPKHLITATGQRVTLRCSPRSGDLSVYWYQQSLDQGLQFLIQYYNGEERAKGNILERFSAQQFPDLHSELNLSSLELGDSALYFCASSVGLADYNEQFFGPGTRLTVL.

The chain carries TRBV30 and TRBJ2-1; TRBD2 agrees at 10 bases. CDR3 length: 15 amino acids. Trimming cost V 0 bases and J 7 bases; bases outside gene matches: 6. The germline CDR1 and CDR2 sequences are GTSNPN and SVGIG (reference sequence). Here the CDR3 reads CAWSVLSSGSNEQFF. CDR3 DNA: TGTGCCTGGAGTGTATTGTCTAGCGGGAGTAATGAGCAGTTCTTC.

Many counts were recorded for this clonotype. The CDR3 region has the DNA TGTGCCAGCAGCGAATCAGTGGGAAACATTCAGTACTTC. The encoded protein is CASSESVGNIQYF. The chain combines TRBV9 with TRBJ2-4; D ambiguous. Trimming pared 3 bases from V and 6 bases from J, leaving 10 bases between. Germline CDR1 reads SGDLS; CDR2 reads YYNGEE. This CDR3 comprises 13 residues.

The V gene is TRBV7-9, the J gene TRBJ1-3; 8 nucleotides match TRBD1. CDR1 SEHNR and CDR2 FQNEAQ come from the germline V gene (reference sequence). The CDR3 is 15 amino acids. V shed 5 bases, J shed 6 bases, and the junction held 9 bases outside the gene matches. CDR3 sequence (DNA): TGTGCCAGCAGCCCGCCGGGACAGGCAATAAACACCATATATTTT. Its translation is CASSPPGQAINTIYF.

The V and J genes are TRBV25-1 and TRBJ2-7, with a possible D match to TRBD2 (7 bases). Per germline, CDR1 MGHDK and CDR2 SYGVNS. V was shortened by 8 bases and J by 2 bases, with 19 bases between the two germline ends. This CDR3 has 15 amino acids. CDR3 nucleotide sequence: TGTGCCAGCTCAGAAGGGGGGGGTTTACCCTACGAGCAGTACTTC. The encoded protein is CASSEGGGLPYEQYF.

V and J are TRBV4-1 and TRBJ1-4, with 9 bases that match TRBD1. The CDR3 runs 20 residues. The ends lost 0 bases at V and 1 base at J; junction bases unmatched: 12. Germline V gene data show CDR1 as MGHRA and CDR2 as YSYEKL. CDR3 DNA sequence: TGCGCCAGCAGCCAAGAGAGAGGGACAGGGAGTACGGAAACTAATGAAAAACTGTTTTTT. Translated, it gives CASSQERGTGSTETNEKLFF.

The chain carries TRBV20-1 and TRBJ2-1; D call uncertain. Germline CDR1 reads DFQATT; CDR2 reads SNEGSKA (reference sequence). This CDR3 spans 16 amino acids. Trimming took off 3 bases at V and 3 bases at J, with 18 bases between the two ends. This CDR3 is CSASVKVGSLYNEQFF. DNA for the CDR3: TGCAGTGCTAGTGTAAAGGTCGGCTCTCTCTACAATGAGCAGTTCTTC.

This clonotype came up a few times. The chain employs TRBV12-3 or TRBV12-4 and TRBJ1-5; D is perhaps TRBD1 (6 bases). The CDR3 spans 14 residues. V lost 4 bases and J lost 9, with 16 bases in between. The CDR3 DNA reads TGTGCCAGCAGTTCCAGGGGTGAGGGGTCGCCCCAGCATTTT. This sequence encodes CASSSRGEGSPQHF.

This clonotype was counted ten times or more. The CDR3 is CASSLGGGATDTQYF. DNA for the CDR3: TGTGCCAGCAGCTTGGGCGGGGGGGCCACAGATACGCAGTATTTT. The genes are TRBV5-4 and TRBJ2-3, with 9 nucleotides matching TRBD2. V lost 0 bases, J lost 2 bases, and 1 base stayed unmatched. The CDR3 contains 15 residues. Germline V gives CDR1 SGHNT, CDR2 YYREEE (reference sequence).

This clonotype was recorded a few times. The chain joins TRBV29-1 to TRBJ2-3, with TRBD2 as a possible D gene (5 bases). CDR1 and CDR2 from the germline V gene are SQVTM and ANQGSEA. The CDR3 runs 12 residues. The V and J ends lost 4 bases and 8 bases respectively, with 13 bases between them. The CDR3 reads CSVVAARGTQYF. The CDR3 nucleotides are TGCAGCGTTGTGGCCGCCCGGGGTACGCAGTATTTT.

This clonotype showed up just a few times. The V call is TRBV7-8, the J call TRBJ2-2; D ambiguous. Trimming shortened V by 2 bases and J by 8 bases, and 9 bases separated the two germline ends. Germline V gene sequence: CDR1 SGHVS, CDR2 FQNEAQ. This CDR3 has 13 residues. The CDR3 nucleotides read TGTGCCAGCAGCTTAATAGGGTTAGGGGAGCTGTTTTTT. As protein: CASSLIGLGELFF.

The V call is TRBV7-9, the J call TRBJ1-3; D possibly corresponds to TRBD1 (5 bases). CDR3 length equals 15 residues. CDR1 and CDR2 (germline): SEHNR, FQNEAQ (reference sequence). V lost 4 bases to trimming and J lost 5 bases, with 15 bases between them. CDR3 loop: CASSSNRDPRNTIYF. The CDR3 DNA is TGTGCCAGCAGCTCGAACCGGGACCCTAGAAACACCATATATTTT.

In its sample, this clonotype was seen a few times. J is TRBJ2-7 and V is TRBV20-1; the D is unclear. Trimming shortened V by 6 bases and J by 0 bases, and 18 bases separated the two germline ends. Per germline, CDR1 DFQATT and CDR2 SNEGSKA (reference sequence). The CDR3 has 15 amino acids. DNA of the CDR3: TGCAGTGCCTATAGACCGCTATTCTCCTCCTACGAGCAGTACTTC. It yields the protein CSAYRPLFSSYEQYF.

This rearrangement joins TRBV3-1 to TRBJ2-1, with 10 bases that match TRBD2. Germline V lookup: CDR1 LGHDT, CDR2 YNNKEL (reference sequence). This CDR3 has 17 amino acids. V gave up 10 bases and J gave up 4 bases; unmatched junction bases: 16. CDR3 bases: TGTGCCACCTTCAGGGGTAGCGGGAGGCCAGGTTACAATGAGCAGTTCTTC. Its protein is CATFRGSGRPGYNEQFF.

This clonotype appeared a few times. The V call is TRBV29-1, the J call TRBJ2-7; the D is unclear. This CDR3 contains 13 residues. V lost 0 bases and J lost 5, with 11 bases in between. CDR1 is SQVTM, CDR2 ANQGSEA, per germline. CDR3 region: CSVEDHRADEQYF. The DNA for the CDR3 is TGCAGCGTTGAAGATCATAGAGCCGACGAGCAGTACTTC.

The chain has TRBV5-1 and TRBJ1-2; no firm D call. V was clipped by 0 bases and J by 2 bases, with 14 bases between them. The germline V gene encodes CDR1 SGHRS and CDR2 YFSETQ. CDR3 size: 16 residues. The CDR3 region has the DNA TGCGCCAGCAGCTTGGGAATGGAGGAATCCAACTATGGCTACACCTTC. It translates to CASSLGMEESNYGYTF.